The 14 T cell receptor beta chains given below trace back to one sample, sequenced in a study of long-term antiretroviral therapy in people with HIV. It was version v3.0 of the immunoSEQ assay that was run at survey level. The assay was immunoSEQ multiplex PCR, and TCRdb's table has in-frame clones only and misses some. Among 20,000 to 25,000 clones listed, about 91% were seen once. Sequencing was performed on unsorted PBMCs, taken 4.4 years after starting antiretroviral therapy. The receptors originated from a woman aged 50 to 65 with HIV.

The CDR3 protein is CASRKGGNQPQHF. The CDR3 DNA follows: TGTGCCAGCCGGAAGGGCGGCAATCAGCCCCAGCATTTT. The chain joins TRBV6-1 to TRBJ1-5; no reliable D call. The CDR3 is made up of 13 amino acids. Germline V lookup: CDR1 MNHNS, CDR2 SASEGT. Trimming removed 8 bases from V and 2 bases from J, with 10 bases in between.

The CDR3 region has the DNA TGTGCCTGGAGCCTCGGACAGGGGGCGGGAGAGCAGTACTTC. Translated: CAWSLGQGAGEQYF. This rearrangement joins TRBV30 to TRBJ2-7, with TRBD1 identical over 11 bases. Germline V CDR1 and CDR2: GTSNPN, SVGIG (reference sequence). The CDR3 has 14 amino acids. V dropped 3 bases and J dropped 7; count of bases not matched to a gene: 8.

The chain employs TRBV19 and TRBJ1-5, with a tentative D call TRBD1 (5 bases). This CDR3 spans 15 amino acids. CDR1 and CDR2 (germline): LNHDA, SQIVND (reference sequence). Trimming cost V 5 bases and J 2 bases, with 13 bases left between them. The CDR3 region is CASSWQATGNQPQHF. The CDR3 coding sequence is TGTGCCAGTAGTTGGCAGGCGACAGGCAATCAGCCCCAGCATTTT.

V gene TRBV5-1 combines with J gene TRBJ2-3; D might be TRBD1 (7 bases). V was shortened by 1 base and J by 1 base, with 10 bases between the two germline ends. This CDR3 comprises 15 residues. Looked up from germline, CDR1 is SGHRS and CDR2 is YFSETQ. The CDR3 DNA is TGCGCCAGCAGCTTGCAGGGGGGCCGCACAGATACGCAGTATTTT. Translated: CASSLQGGRTDTQYF.

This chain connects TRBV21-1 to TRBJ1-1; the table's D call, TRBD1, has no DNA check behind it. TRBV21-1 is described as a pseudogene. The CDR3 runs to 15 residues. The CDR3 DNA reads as TGTGCCAGCAGCAAAAGACAGGGCTTGAACACTGAAGCTTTCTTT. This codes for CASSKRQGLNTEAFF.

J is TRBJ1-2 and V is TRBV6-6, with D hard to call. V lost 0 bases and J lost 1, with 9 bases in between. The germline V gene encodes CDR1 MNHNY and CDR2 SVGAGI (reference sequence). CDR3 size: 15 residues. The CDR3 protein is CASSYSSGHNYGYTF. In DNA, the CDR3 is TGTGCCAGCAGTTACTCATCCGGGCATAACTATGGCTACACCTTC.

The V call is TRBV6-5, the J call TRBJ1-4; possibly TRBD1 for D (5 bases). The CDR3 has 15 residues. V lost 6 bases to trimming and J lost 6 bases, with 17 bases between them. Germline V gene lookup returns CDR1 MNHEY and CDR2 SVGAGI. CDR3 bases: TGTGCCAGCAGATCCCAGGGACTTTTGCATGAAAAACTGTTTTTT. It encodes CASRSQGLLHEKLFF.

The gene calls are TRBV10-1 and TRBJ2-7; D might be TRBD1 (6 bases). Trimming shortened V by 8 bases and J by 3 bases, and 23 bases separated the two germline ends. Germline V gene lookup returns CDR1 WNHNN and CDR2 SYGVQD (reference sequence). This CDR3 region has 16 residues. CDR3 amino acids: CASGPRADRRNYEQYF. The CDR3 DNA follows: TGCGCCAGCGGTCCCCGAGCCGACAGGCGAAACTACGAGCAGTACTTC.

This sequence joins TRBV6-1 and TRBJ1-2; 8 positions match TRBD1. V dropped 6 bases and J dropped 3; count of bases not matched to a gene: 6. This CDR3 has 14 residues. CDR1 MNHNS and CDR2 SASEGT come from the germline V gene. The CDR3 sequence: CASSGQGGYYGYTF. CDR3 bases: TGTGCCAGCAGCGGACAGGGCGGATACTATGGCTACACCTTC.

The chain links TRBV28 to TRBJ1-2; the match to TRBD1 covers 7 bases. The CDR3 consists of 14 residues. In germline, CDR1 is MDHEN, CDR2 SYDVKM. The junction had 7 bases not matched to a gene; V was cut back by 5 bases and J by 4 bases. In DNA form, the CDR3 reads TGTGCCAGCAGTCCTTTACAGGGGTTCTATGGCTACACCTTC. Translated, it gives CASSPLQGFYGYTF.

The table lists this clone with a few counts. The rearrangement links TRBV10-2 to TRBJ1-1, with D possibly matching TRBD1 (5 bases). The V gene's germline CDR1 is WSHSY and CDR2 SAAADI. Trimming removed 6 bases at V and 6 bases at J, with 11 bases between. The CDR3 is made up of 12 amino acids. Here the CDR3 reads CASRGDNPEAFF. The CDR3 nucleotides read TGCGCCAGCAGGGGGGATAATCCTGAAGCTTTCTTT.

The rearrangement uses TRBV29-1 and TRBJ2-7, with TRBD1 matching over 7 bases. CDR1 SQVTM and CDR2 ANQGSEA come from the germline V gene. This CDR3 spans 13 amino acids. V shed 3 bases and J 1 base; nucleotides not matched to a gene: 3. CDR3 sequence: CSVEGDRSYEQYF. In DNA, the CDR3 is TGCAGCGTTGAGGGGGACAGATCCTACGAGCAGTACTTC.

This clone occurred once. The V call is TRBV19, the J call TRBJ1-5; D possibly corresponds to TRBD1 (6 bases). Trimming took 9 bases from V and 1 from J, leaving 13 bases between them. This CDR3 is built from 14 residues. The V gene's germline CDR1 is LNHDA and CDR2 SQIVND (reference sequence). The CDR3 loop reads CASRDTRSNQPQHF. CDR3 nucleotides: TGTGCCAGCCGGGACACCCGGAGCAATCAGCCCCAGCATTTT.

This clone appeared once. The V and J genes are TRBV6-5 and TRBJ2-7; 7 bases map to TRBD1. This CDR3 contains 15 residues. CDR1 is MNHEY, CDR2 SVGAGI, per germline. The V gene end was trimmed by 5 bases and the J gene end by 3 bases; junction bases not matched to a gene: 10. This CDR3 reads CASSPPGGMSYEQYF. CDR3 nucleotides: TGTGCCAGCAGTCCTCCAGGGGGTATGAGCTACGAGCAGTACTTC.